This TCR beta chain stems from a study of blood T cells in healthy people across ages. This clonotype was recorded many times. The use of a sample-barcoded 5' primer and a J-beta primer mix characterized a second PCR of roughly 7 to 11 cycles. TCRdb re-called the 5' RACE reads through MiXCR, storing one row per CDR3 protein. The table lists approximately 2,000,000 distinct CDR3 sequences, about 39% of them singletons. This CDR3 contains 15 residues. CDR1 SGHAT and CDR2 FQDESV come from the germline V gene (reference sequence). V shed 4 bases and J 4 bases; nucleotides not matched to a gene: 9. Sample: blood. The genes are TRBV11-1 and TRBJ1-2; 7 bases are shared with TRBD1. The TCR comes from a human donor in good health. This CDR3 reads CASSYRHQGVYGYTF. The CDR3 nucleotides read TGTGCCAGCAGCTACCGACACCAGGGGGTCTATGGCTACACCTTC.